The sequence of this T cell receptor beta chain was determined in a study of T cell responses to AZD1222 COVID-19 vaccine. With regard to this clone: Its antigen is not known.

Clones were read by immunoSEQ multiplex PCR, and TCRdb kept only the in-frame ones, dropping some. The repertoire holds some 160,000 clones, with around 88% as singletons. The CDR3 contains 15 residues. V lost 1 base to trimming and J lost 11 bases; unmatched junction nucleotides: 7. The V gene's germline CDR1 is SGHNT and CDR2 YYREEE (reference sequence). Study-level findings and limits: Donors were chiefly white British, with a greater number of females, and clonal diversity was perhaps underestimated. The study found Spike-specific TCR breadth and depth rose after two AZD1222 doses. Sampled repertoires all dated from after the peak T cell response.

This clonotype originated in an adult who received the AZD1222 COVID-19 vaccine. Here the sequenced sample was peripheral blood, taken 28 days after the second AZD1222 dose. The J gene is TRBJ2-3, the V gene TRBV5-4; TRBD2 matches 13 bases. CDR3 protein: CASSLRLAGGHGQYF. The DNA of the CDR3 is TGTGCCAGCAGCTTGAGACTAGCGGGGGGCCACGGGCAGTATTTT.